The clone carrying this TCR beta chain was recorded at least ten times. The antigen remains undetermined. The sample is drawn from a study of neurological immune-mediated disorders. Whole-study context: A relapsing-remitting course was seen in about 90% of the roughly 35 multiple sclerosis patients and a secondary progressive course in 3. Study-wide results and caveats: Across subjects, expanded clones had no CDR3 amino acid sequences in common, pointing to private repertoires in all groups. Repertoires from 18 of 34 multiple sclerosis patients grouped phylogenetically into a related-CDR3 cluster, suggesting a possible signature.

With 10-nucleotide random UMIs included, cDNA was synthesized by 5'RACE. TCRdb used MiXCR to reprocess the 5' RACE reads, holding one entry per CDR3 protein. The repertoire includes 54,000 or so distinct CDR3 sequences, around 3.5% of them detected once, and approximately 3.1% sits in the top ten. In germline, CDR1 is DFQATT, CDR2 SNEGSKA (reference sequence). Trimming left V 1 base short and J 5 bases short, with 17 bases between. The CDR3 spans 15 residues. The V call is TRBV20-1, the J call TRBJ2-5; TRBD2 might be the D (6 bases). Sequencing was carried out using PBMCs. This clonotype originated in a woman in her twenties or thirties with multiple sclerosis. The CDR3 loop reads CSARGFRGKGETQYF. The CDR3 DNA reads TGCAGTGCTAGAGGCTTCCGCGGGAAGGGGGAGACCCAGTACTTC.